These 20 T cell receptor beta chains were all obtained from the same sample, sequenced in a study of blood T cell repertoires in COVID-19. The protocol was immunoSEQ multiplex PCR, while the TCRdb copy is restricted to in-frame clones and leaves out a portion. The repertoire consists of around 180,000 clones, with around 90% occurring once and the leading ten covering roughly 24%. The sample comprised peripheral blood. The receptors stem from a man in his sixties with acute or convalescent COVID-19.

The chain has TRBV30 and TRBJ2-7, with a tentative D call TRBD1 (6 bases). The CDR3 has 13 amino acids. Germline V lookup: CDR1 GTSNPN, CDR2 SVGIG (reference sequence). V shed 1 base and J shed 0 bases, with 7 bases lying between them. The CDR3 loop reads CAWSGTVSYEQYF. The CDR3 coding sequence is TGTGCCTGGAGTGGGACAGTCTCCTACGAGCAGTACTTC.

The genes are TRBV27 and TRBJ2-2; TRBD2 aligns across 14 bases. The CDR3 is made up of 20 amino acids. The trim removed 7 bases at V and 0 bases at J, leaving 13 bases unmatched. CDR1 is MNHEY and CDR2 is SMNVEV in the germline V gene (reference sequence). The CDR3 here is CASTLGLAGAGIANTGELFF. Written as DNA, the CDR3 is TGTGCCAGCACCCTGGGACTAGCGGGAGCTGGGATTGCGAACACCGGGGAGCTGTTTTTT.

This sequence joins TRBV6-5 and TRBJ1-6; 8 bases map to TRBD1. Germline trimming cut 6 bases from V and 9 bases from J; bases unmatched to any gene: 7. The CDR3 consists of 14 residues. Looked up from germline, CDR1 is MNHEY and CDR2 is SVGAGI. The CDR3 region is CASRSGTGASPLHF. The CDR3, as DNA: TGTGCCAGCAGGTCCGGGACAGGAGCTTCACCCCTCCACTTT.

The chain joins TRBV5-1 to TRBJ1-2, with D possibly matching TRBD1 (6 bases). This CDR3 is built from 14 residues. Germline CDR1 is SGHRS and CDR2 is YFSETQ. Trimming took 4 bases from V and 2 from J, leaving 12 bases between them. CDR3 region: CASSPQTGNYGYTF. The CDR3 DNA sequence: TGCGCCAGCAGCCCCCAGACAGGCAACTATGGCTACACCTTC.

The rearrangement links TRBV6-5 to TRBJ1-2; TRBD1 is a possible D gene (5 bases). V lost 7 bases to trimming and J lost 2 bases, with 14 bases between them. Per the germline V gene, CDR1 is MNHEY and CDR2 is SVGAGI. The CDR3 totals 14 residues. CDR3 in amino acids: CASTAPGGNYGYTF. The CDR3 nucleotides are TGTGCCAGCACCGCCCCCGGGGGAAACTATGGCTACACCTTC.

As to this clone: At the DNA level, this CDR3 is encoded by other sequences in the same sample as well. This chain links TRBV29-1 with TRBJ1-1, with D unclear. The length of the CDR3 is 12 residues. Trimming took off 4 bases at V and 1 base at J, with 7 bases between the two ends. CDR1 is SQVTM and CDR2 is ANQGSEA in the germline V gene. In DNA form, the CDR3 reads TGCAGCGTTGTGCCGGGGAACACTGAAGCTTTCTTT. Amino acid sequence: CSVVPGNTEAFF.

This clone was recorded only once. The V and J genes are TRBV5-6 and TRBJ2-5, with D tentatively TRBD1 (5 bases). The CDR3 extends over 16 amino acids. Germline V gene data show CDR1 as SGHDT and CDR2 as YYEEEE. V was clipped by 4 bases and J by 3 bases, with 19 bases between them. The CDR3 here is CASSPLAGQGEETQYF. The CDR3 region has the DNA TGTGCCAGCAGCCCTTTAGCAGGGCAAGGGGAAGAGACCCAGTACTTC.

This clone was counted only a few times. V gene TRBV7-2 combines with J gene TRBJ1-6, with a tentative D call TRBD1 (5 bases). Germline V gene lookup returns CDR1 SGHTA and CDR2 FQGNSA. The ends were cut back, 5 bases at V and 1 base at J, with 12 bases in the middle. The CDR3 contains 16 residues. The CDR3 region is CASSALTVSYNSPLHF. The CDR3 DNA reads as TGTGCCAGCAGCGCCTTGACAGTATCCTATAATTCACCCCTCCACTTT.

This chain links TRBV12-3 or TRBV12-4 with TRBJ2-5; perhaps TRBD1 as D (6 bases). V shed 3 bases and J shed 5 bases, with 10 bases lying between them. This CDR3 has 13 residues. The CDR3 DNA follows: TGTGCCAGCAGTTTGTCGCAGGGGGAGACCCAGTACTTC. Amino acids: CASSLSQGETQYF.

The gene calls are TRBV19 and TRBJ2-7; maybe TRBD2 (5 bases). Trimming left V 10 bases short and J 11 bases short, with 15 bases between. Looked up from germline, CDR1 is LNHDA and CDR2 is SQIVND (reference sequence). The CDR3 has 10 residues. In DNA, the CDR3 is TGTGCCAATCGACCGGGAAGCAAGTACTTC. Protein: CANRPGSKYF.

This clone was counted only a few times. The V call is TRBV11-2, the J call TRBJ1-1; no clear D. The CDR3 length is 13 residues. Trimming took 3 bases from V and 2 from J, leaving 7 bases between them. The germline V gene encodes CDR1 SGHAT and CDR2 FQNNGV. This CDR3 reads CASSFDSNTEAFF. The CDR3 DNA is TGTGCCAGCAGCTTCGACTCTAACACTGAAGCTTTCTTT.

This sequence joins TRBV30 and TRBJ2-1, with 9 bases fitting TRBD1. V lost 2 bases, J lost 6 bases, and 20 bases stayed unmatched. The germline CDR1 and CDR2 sequences are GTSNPN and SVGIG (reference sequence). The CDR3 totals 19 residues. The CDR3 spells CAWSLPGQGGVGAGNEQFF. DNA of the CDR3: TGTGCCTGGAGTCTTCCGGGACAGGGTGGTGTAGGCGCGGGCAATGAGCAGTTCTTC. Full variable domain (missing parts from reference TRBV30 and TRBJ2-1): SQTIHQWPATLVQPVGSPLSLECTVEGTSNPNLYWYRQAAGRGLQLLFYSVGIGQISSEVPQNLSASRPQDRQFILSSKKLLLSDSGFYLCAWSLPGQGGVGAGNEQFFGPGTRLTVL.

The chain employs TRBV10-3 and TRBJ1-2; 11 bases line up with TRBD1. This CDR3 contains 17 residues. The germline CDR1 and CDR2 sequences are ENHRY and SYGVKD. The V gene end was trimmed by 0 bases and the J gene end by 8 bases; junction bases not matched to a gene: 11. The CDR3 DNA follows: TGTGCCATCAGTGAGTCGACTAGGACAGGGGGCGCGGCCGGCTACACCTTC. Translation gives CAISESTRTGGAAGYTF.

The chain uses TRBV7-9 and TRBJ2-3; 10 bases align to TRBD2. V shed 4 bases and J 1 base; nucleotides not matched to a gene: 2. The CDR3 totals 15 residues. Germline V CDR1 and CDR2: SEHNR, FQNEAQ (reference sequence). CDR3: CASSSTSGGTDTQYF. CDR3 nucleotide sequence: TGTGCCAGCAGCTCTACTAGCGGGGGCACAGATACGCAGTATTTT.

This chain joins TRBV6-5 and TRBJ1-1; no reliable D call. With 5 bases removed from V and 10 bases from J, the gap between germline ends came to 14 bases. The CDR3 runs to 12 residues. Germline V lookup: CDR1 MNHEY, CDR2 SVGAGI. The CDR3 spells CASSRGRSVAFF. The CDR3, as DNA: TGTGCCAGCAGTCGGGGTCGGAGCGTAGCTTTCTTT.

The count of this clone is one. The chain recombines TRBV2 with TRBJ1-2, with a tentative D call TRBD1 (5 bases). CDR3 size: 16 residues. V gave up 8 bases and J gave up 7 bases, with 26 bases separating them. Germline V gives CDR1 SNHLY, CDR2 FYNNEI. The CDR3 region is CASLTGGGKASSGYTF. CDR3 DNA: TGTGCCAGCCTCACTGGGGGGGGAAAAGCTTCAAGTGGCTACACCTTC.

This clone has only a few counts. The genes are TRBV19 and TRBJ1-2; 8 bases are shared with TRBD1. Germline values: CDR1 LNHDA, CDR2 SQIVND (reference sequence). V shed 2 bases and J 7 bases; nucleotides not matched to a gene: 3. CDR3 length: 13 amino acids. The CDR3 DNA reads as TGTGCCAGTAGTATAAGTCAGGGGGCTGGCTACACCTTC. Translated, it gives CASSISQGAGYTF.

The genes are TRBV19 and TRBJ1-1; D gene unclear. Germline V gives CDR1 LNHDA, CDR2 SQIVND (reference sequence). This CDR3 is built from 14 residues. Trimming cost V 2 bases and J 1 base, with 8 bases left between them. The CDR3 is CASSIHGQNTEAFF. CDR3 bases: TGTGCCAGTAGTATACATGGGCAGAACACTGAAGCTTTCTTT.

The J gene is TRBJ2-6, the V gene TRBV6-5; D perhaps matches TRBD1 (5 bases). Germline V gene lookup returns CDR1 MNHEY and CDR2 SVGAGI. Trimming cost V 2 bases and J 0 bases, with 8 bases left between them. The CDR3 runs 16 residues. The CDR3 protein is CASSYPDSSGANVLTF. For the CDR3, the DNA is TGTGCCAGCAGTTACCCCGACAGCTCTGGGGCCAACGTCCTGACTTTC.

The chain uses TRBV5-1 and TRBJ2-6; TRBD1 might be the D (5 bases). From germline, CDR1 is SGHRS and CDR2 YFSETQ. CDR3 length: 17 residues. The V end was cut by 1 base, the J end by 0 bases, with 11 bases between. CDR3 region: CASSLTGTSSGANVLTF. CDR3 nucleotides: TGCGCCAGCAGCTTGACAGGAACCTCCTCTGGGGCCAACGTCCTGACTTTC.